Below are 28 T cell receptor beta chains sequenced from a single sample in a study of shared clonotypes between healthy human individuals. Here immunoSEQ multiplex PCR was the method, and the copy in TCRdb shows in-frame clones only, minus some. The sample lists millions of clones, about 95% occurring once. CD45RO-negative, CCR7-positively selected cells formed the naive CD8 fraction, excluding terminally differentiated effector memory CD45RA+ cells. The sequenced sample was naive CD8+ T cells sorted from blood. The receptor set was obtained from a man in his late teens or twenties in good health.

The rearrangement uses TRBV6-5 and TRBJ1-1, with D perhaps TRBD1 (5 bases). Germline V CDR1 and CDR2: MNHEY, SVGAGI. CDR3 length: 14 residues. V was trimmed by 6 bases and J by 7 bases, leaving 18 bases between them. As DNA, the CDR3 is TGTGCCAGCAGAATCCTTCAGGGCGAGGGTGAAGCTTTCTTT. Amino acids: CASRILQGEGEAFF.

In regard to this clone: Sequence at one end of the junction differs from germline and may be a read error. This chain links TRBV19 with TRBJ1-1, with 7 bases fitting TRBD1. Germline V gene sequence: CDR1 LNHDA, CDR2 SQIVND (reference sequence). The CDR3 contains 11 residues. The CDR3 DNA sequence: TGTGCCAGTAGTATAGGGACAGGCCTCCGGTTT. Translation gives CASSIGTGLRF.

This chain uses TRBV10-2 with TRBJ1-2, with D maybe TRBD1 (5 bases). Looked up from germline, CDR1 is WSHSY and CDR2 is SAAADI. This CDR3 contains 13 residues. The V end was cut by 3 bases, the J end by 6 bases, with 11 bases between. The CDR3 protein is CASSDFGGDGYTF. The CDR3 bases are TGCGCCAGCAGTGATTTTGGGGGAGATGGCTACACCTTC.

The rearrangement uses TRBV2 and TRBJ2-7, with TRBD1 matching over 10 bases. The CDR3 has 14 residues. V was clipped by 9 bases and J by 2 bases; unmatched bases: 7. Per germline, CDR1 SNHLY and CDR2 FYNNEI. The chain's CDR3 is CASVGDRGTYEQYF. CDR3 coding DNA: TGTGCCAGTGTCGGGGACAGGGGTACCTACGAGCAGTACTTC.

To note about this clone: Other DNA sequences in this specimen translate into the identical CDR3. The chain couples TRBV4-1 to TRBJ1-2, with TRBD1 matching 10 bases. The CDR3 loop spans 15 amino acids. With V trimmed by 3 bases and J by 0 bases, 1 base remained unmatched. The V gene's germline CDR1 is MGHRA and CDR2 YSYEKL. The DNA of the CDR3 is TGCGCCAGCAGCCAGGGGACAGGGGCTAACTATGGCTACACCTTC. This translates into CASSQGTGANYGYTF.

This clone was found once. The sample carries other DNA sequences with the same CDR3. V gene TRBV6-6 combines with J gene TRBJ2-7, with 8 bases aligning to TRBD1. With V trimmed by 0 bases and J by 3 bases, 1 base remained unmatched. Germline CDR1 MNHNY, CDR2 SVGAGI (reference sequence). The CDR3 totals 14 residues. CDR3 DNA sequence: TGTGCCAGCAGTTACTCAGGGACAGGCTACGAGCAGTACTTC. It codes for CASSYSGTGYEQYF.

The rearrangement joins TRBV9 to TRBJ1-4; D may be TRBD1 (5 bases). Per the germline V gene, CDR1 is SGDLS and CDR2 is YYNGEE. V was trimmed by 0 bases and J by 5 bases, leaving 11 bases between them. This CDR3 comprises 15 residues. The CDR3 DNA follows: TGTGCCAGCAGCGTAGCTTTGTCAGGGAATGAAAAACTGTTTTTT. Translated: CASSVALSGNEKLFF. Based on the CDR3 plus reference TRBV9 and TRBJ1-4, the full variable domain is DSGVTQTPKHLITATGQRVTLRCSPRSGDLSVYWYQQSLDQGLQFLIQYYNGEERAKGNILERFSAQQFPDLHSELNLSSLELGDSALYFCASSVALSGNEKLFFGSGTQLSVL.

The chain links TRBV30 to TRBJ2-5; D might be TRBD1 or TRBD2, each matching 5 bases. The CDR3 runs 13 residues. With 3 bases removed from V and 7 bases from J, the gap between germline ends came to 15 bases. Per germline, CDR1 GTSNPN and CDR2 SVGIG (reference sequence). CDR3 DNA sequence: TGTGCCTGGAGGGGGGTAGTCGATTGGACCCAGTACTTC. The encoded protein is CAWRGVVDWTQYF. The full variable domain, completed using reference TRBV30 and TRBJ2-5, is SQTIHQWPATLVQPVGSPLSLECTVEGTSNPNLYWYRQAAGRGLQLLFYSVGIGQISSEVPQNLSASRPQDRQFILSSKKLLLSDSGFYLCAWRGVVDWTQYFGPGTRLLVL.

This clone was seen only once. The rearrangement joins TRBV19 to TRBJ1-5; D is possibly TRBD1 (6 bases). Germline loops: CDR1 LNHDA, CDR2 SQIVND (reference sequence). Trimming shortened V by 5 bases and J by 3 bases, and 17 bases separated the two germline ends. This CDR3 has 16 amino acids. CDR3 sequence (DNA): TGTGCCAGTAGTGACCGGACAGAGACTATCAATCAGCCCCAGCATTTT. It encodes CASSDRTETINQPQHF.

This chain connects TRBV9 to TRBJ1-1; D not certain. The CDR3 has 14 amino acids. Trimming removed 4 bases at V and 9 bases at J, with 19 bases between. The germline V gene encodes CDR1 SGDLS and CDR2 YYNGEE. The CDR3 nucleotides read TGTGCCAGCAGCCCTCTATCGGGGTCAGGACAAGCTTTCTTT. Translated, it gives CASSPLSGSGQAFF. Supplemented by reference TRBV9 and TRBJ1-1, the full variable domain reads DSGVTQTPKHLITATGQRVTLRCSPRSGDLSVYWYQQSLDQGLQFLIQYYNGEERAKGNILERFSAQQFPDLHSELNLSSLELGDSALYFCASSPLSGSGQAFFGQGTRLTVV.

The chain is built from TRBV5-1 and TRBJ2-7; 8 bases are shared with TRBD1. Unmatched junction bases numbered 2, after V lost 0 bases and J lost 0 bases. Germline V gene sequence: CDR1 SGHRS, CDR2 YFSETQ. The CDR3 spans 15 residues. CDR3 sequence: CASSLGDRSSYEQYF. The CDR3 coding sequence is TGCGCCAGCAGCTTGGGGGACAGGTCCTCCTACGAGCAGTACTTC.

Concerning this clone: Other DNA sequences of this sample code for an identical CDR3. The chain joins TRBV5-1 to TRBJ2-7, with TRBD1 as a possible D gene (6 bases). Germline-derived CDR1 and CDR2 are SGHRS and YFSETQ. CDR3 length: 13 amino acids. V was trimmed by 3 bases and J by 4 bases, leaving 11 bases between them. The CDR3 here is CASSWDITYEQYF. Written as DNA, the CDR3 is TGCGCCAGCAGCTGGGACATTACTTACGAGCAGTACTTC. Combining the CDR3 with reference TRBV5-1 and TRBJ2-7 gives the whole variable domain KAGVTQTPRYLIKTRGQQVTLSCSPISGHRSVSWYQQTPGQGLQFLFEYFSETQRNKGNFPGRFSGRQFSNSRSEMNVSTLELGDSALYLCASSWDITYEQYFGPGTRLTVT.

The chain carries TRBV6-1 and TRBJ1-1; possible D gene TRBD1, 5 bases. Germline V gene sequence: CDR1 MNHNS, CDR2 SASEGT. The CDR3 length is 14 residues. V was trimmed by 3 bases and J by 4 bases, leaving 12 bases between them. The CDR3 nucleotides read TGTGCCAGCAGTGATCGGGGCTGGAGCACTGAAGCTTTCTTT. Translated, it gives CASSDRGWSTEAFF.

The V gene is TRBV15, the J gene TRBJ2-7; TRBD2 matches 8 bases. Germline V gene lookup returns CDR1 LNHNV and CDR2 YYDKDF (reference sequence). Losses at the gene ends were 4 bases for V and 3 bases for J; bases not matched to a gene: 8. The length of the CDR3 is 15 residues. CDR3: CATSKGRGGGYEQYF. The CDR3 DNA sequence: TGTGCCACCAGCAAAGGACGGGGGGGCGGCTACGAGCAGTACTTC.

V and J are TRBV6-5 and TRBJ2-5, with a weak D call TRBD1 (6 bases). Deletions cut 6 bases from V and 3 bases from J, with 17 bases between. Germline lookup yields CDR1 MNHEY and CDR2 SVGAGI. The length of the CDR3 is 15 residues. The CDR3 bases are TGTGCCAGCAGCCCCCCCCAGGGGCGCGAAGAGACCCAGTACTTC. Translated: CASSPPQGREETQYF.

CDR3 protein: CATKTGGLDGYTF. CDR3 nucleotide sequence: TGTGCCACCAAGACTGGGGGGCTCGATGGCTACACCTTC. The V call is TRBV2, the J call TRBJ1-2, with D perhaps TRBD1 (6 bases). V dropped 10 bases and J dropped 6 bases, with 18 bases sitting between them. Germline-derived CDR1 and CDR2 are SNHLY and FYNNEI. This CDR3 region has 13 residues.

This clone was found once. The genes are TRBV6-6 and TRBJ2-5; TRBD2 matches 8 bases. This CDR3 spans 14 amino acids. Germline CDR1 MNHNY, CDR2 SVGAGI (reference sequence). In DNA form, the CDR3 reads TGTGCTGCGTCCCGCGGGGGGCCGTTGGAGACCCAGTACTTC. Encoded protein: CAASRGGPLETQYF.

V gene TRBV11-2 combines with J gene TRBJ1-2; perhaps TRBD1 as D (6 bases). Trimming stripped 1 base from V and 5 bases from J, with 17 bases between. The germline CDR1 and CDR2 sequences are SGHAT and FQNNGV. CDR3 size: 16 residues. The CDR3 reads CASSLVAGQLRYGYTF. Here the CDR3 DNA reads TGTGCCAGCAGCTTAGTTGCAGGACAGCTGAGATATGGCTACACCTTC.

V usage is TRBV19 and J usage is TRBJ1-1; D is uncertain. Germline values: CDR1 LNHDA, CDR2 SQIVND (reference sequence). The CDR3 consists of 18 residues. The germline V and J ends were trimmed by 6 bases and 0 bases, with 23 bases remaining between them. The chain's CDR3 is CASSLGPSEYGVNTEAFF. DNA for the CDR3: TGTGCCAGTAGCCTCGGTCCCAGCGAATATGGGGTGAACACTGAAGCTTTCTTT.

The chain joins TRBV9 to TRBJ1-2, with 9 bases matching TRBD1. The CDR3 sequence is 17 residues long. From germline, CDR1 is SGDLS and CDR2 YYNGEE. V lost 3 bases and J lost 4; bases outside the gene matches: 13. The CDR3, as DNA: TGTGCCAGCAGCGGCACCGCAACAGGGGGCATAGGCTATGGCTACACCTTC. It encodes CASSGTATGGIGYGYTF.

The CDR3 sequence: CASSWVGLADYEQYF. Here the CDR3 DNA reads TGTGCCAGCAGCTGGGTGGGACTAGCGGACTACGAGCAGTACTTC. The chain has TRBV11-2 and TRBJ2-7; 11 bases align to TRBD2. Germline V gene lookup returns CDR1 SGHAT and CDR2 FQNNGV. The CDR3 runs 15 residues. Trimming cost V 4 bases and J 3 bases; bases outside gene matches: 5.

The gene calls are TRBV2 and TRBJ2-3; D not resolved. V dropped 2 bases and J dropped 4 bases, with 4 bases sitting between them. Germline V gene data show CDR1 as SNHLY and CDR2 as FYNNEI. CDR3 length equals 12 residues. This chain's CDR3 is CASSERADTQYF. The CDR3 DNA reads TGTGCCAGCAGTGAAAGGGCAGATACGCAGTATTTT.

The chain carries TRBV4-1 and TRBJ1-2, with D possibly being TRBD1 (6 bases). V was cut by 2 bases and J by 4 bases, with 11 bases left in between. The CDR3 consists of 14 residues. The germline CDR1 and CDR2 sequences are MGHRA and YSYEKL. The CDR3 DNA reads as TGCGCCAGCAGCCAAACGACAGGCTTCTATGGCTACACCTTC. It yields the protein CASSQTTGFYGYTF.

The rearrangement links TRBV2 to TRBJ2-2, with 12 bases identical to TRBD2. Germline loops: CDR1 SNHLY, CDR2 FYNNEI. CDR3 length: 16 residues. Losses at the gene ends were 3 bases for V and 2 bases for J; bases not matched to a gene: 1. The CDR3 spells CASSDGLAGNTGELFF. The CDR3, as DNA: TGTGCCAGCAGTGATGGACTAGCGGGAAACACCGGGGAGCTGTTTTTT.

V usage is TRBV4-3 and J usage is TRBJ1-5; D gene unclear. The V end lost 0 bases, the J end lost 5 bases, and 11 bases lay between the germline ends. The CDR3 spans 15 residues. Germline V gives CDR1 LGHNA, CDR2 YSLEER. The CDR3 DNA reads as TGCGCCAGCAGCCAAGATGTGAAAAGAGATCAGCCCCAGCATTTT. Its translation: CASSQDVKRDQPQHF.

The chain uses TRBV5-6 and TRBJ1-1; D perhaps matches TRBD1 (5 bases). CDR1 is SGHDT, CDR2 YYEEEE, per germline. The CDR3 runs to 12 residues. Trimming cost V 5 bases and J 11 bases, with 16 bases left between them. The CDR3 sequence: CASSSGPSVAFF. The CDR3 DNA follows: TGTGCCAGCAGTTCGGGGCCCTCGGTCGCTTTCTTT. The full variable domain, in which reference TRBV5-6 and TRBJ1-1 provide the parts outside the CDR3, is DAGVTQSPTHLIKTRGQQVTLRCSPKSGHDTVSWYQQALGQGPQFIFQYYEEEERQRGNFPDRFSGHQFPNYSSELNVNALLLGDSALYLCASSSGPSVAFFGQGTRLTVV.

The chain employs TRBV2 and TRBJ1-5, with a weak D call TRBD1 (6 bases). V was cut by 5 bases and J by 6 bases, with 17 bases left in between. Germline lookup yields CDR1 SNHLY and CDR2 FYNNEI. This CDR3 comprises 15 residues. This CDR3 is CASSPTGSLGQPQHF. The CDR3 DNA follows: TGTGCCAGCAGTCCCACAGGGTCATTGGGTCAGCCCCAGCATTTT.

This clone showed up just a few times. DNA for the CDR3: TGTGCCAGCAGCTTAGAGGACAGGGATGAGCAGTTCTTC. This gives the protein CASSLEDRDEQFF. V and J are TRBV7-9 and TRBJ2-1; the match to TRBD1 covers 8 bases. V was clipped by 1 base and J by 8 bases; unmatched bases: 1. The CDR3 totals 13 residues. CDR1 is SEHNR, CDR2 FQNEAQ, per germline (reference sequence).